This T cell receptor (beta chain) was sequenced for a study of CD8+CD57+ T cells in acquired aplastic anemia. In the study overall: Mean yield of DNA from sorted CD4+ and CD8+ cells was roughly 3.4 ug. Average CD4+ read depth in healthy donors was about 9.8 million reads.

It was genomic DNA that served as the template for profiling TCR beta VDJ and CDR3. TCRdb ran MiXCR on the reads and lists one entry per CDR3 protein. This sample has some 140,000 distinct CDR3 sequences, with roughly two fifths found just once. The CDR3 has 16 residues. The junction had 5 bases not matched to a gene; V was cut back by 5 bases and J by 2 bases. Germline assignment: CDR1 SGHAT and CDR2 FQNNGV. Sequencing input: sorted CD4+, CD8+, or CD8+CD57+ T cells (not recorded which) from PBMCs. This chain connects TRBV11-2 to TRBJ2-1, with 11 bases aligning to TRBD2. This sequence originates from a human donor in good health, serving as a control. CDR3 nucleotide sequence: TGTGCCAGCAGCCCCGGGACTAGCGGAACCTACAATGAGCAGTTCTTC. Translating it yields CASSPGTSGTYNEQFF.